This TCR beta chain is drawn from a study of blood T cell repertoires in COVID-19. As for the study in general: Some COVID-19 samples were acute and others convalescent; all came from the United States, Italy and Spain. T cells, B-cell-depleted T cells, or PBMCs supplied cDNA or gDNA.

Under the authors' procedure: Reference gene primer amplification yielded estimated nucleated cell counts. Generated by immunoSEQ multiplex PCR, the TCRdb table keeps only in-frame clones and is missing some. V and J calls and clone size are those listed in that table; D and trimming were worked out from the DNA. The sample includes about 360,000 clones, around 90% of them seen just once. The CDR3 is 14 residues long. Deletions cut 5 bases from V and 7 bases from J, with 14 bases between. Germline lookup yields CDR1 SEHNR and CDR2 FQNEAQ (reference sequence). The origin of this receptor is a human donor in a cohort sampled during active COVID-19. This sequence joins TRBV7-9 and TRBJ1-4; possibly TRBD1 for D (5 bases). The sequencing sample was made of peripheral blood. The CDR3 nucleotides are TGTGCCAGCAGCCCGGGGGTTGACGGTGAAAAACTGTTTTTT. Its protein is CASSPGVDGEKLFF.